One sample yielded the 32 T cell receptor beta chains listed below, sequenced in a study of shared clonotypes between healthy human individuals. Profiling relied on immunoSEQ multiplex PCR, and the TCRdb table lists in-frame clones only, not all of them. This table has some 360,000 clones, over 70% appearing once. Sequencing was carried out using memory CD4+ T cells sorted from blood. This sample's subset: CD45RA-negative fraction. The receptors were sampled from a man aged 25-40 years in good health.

DNA of the CDR3: TGCGCCAGCAGCTTGGAGCCCCAGGGCACAGATACGCAGTATTTT. Protein product: CASSLEPQGTDTQYF. V usage is TRBV5-1 and J usage is TRBJ2-3; D is uncertain. The length of the CDR3 is 15 residues. The germline gives CDR1 SGHRS, CDR2 YFSETQ. Trimming stripped 0 bases from V and 1 base from J, with 9 bases between.

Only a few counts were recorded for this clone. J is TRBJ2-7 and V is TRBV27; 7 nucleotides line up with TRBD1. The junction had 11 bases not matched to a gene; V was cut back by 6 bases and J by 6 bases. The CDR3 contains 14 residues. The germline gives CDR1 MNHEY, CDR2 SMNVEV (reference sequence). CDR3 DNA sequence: TGTGCCAGCAGGAACCGGGACAGTGTGATCGAGCAGTACTTC. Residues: CASRNRDSVIEQYF.

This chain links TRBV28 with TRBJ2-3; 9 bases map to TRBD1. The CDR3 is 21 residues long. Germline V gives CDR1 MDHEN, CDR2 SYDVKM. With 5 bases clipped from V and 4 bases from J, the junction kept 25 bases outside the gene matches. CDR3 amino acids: CASSLPRGTGQTPGLPDTQYF. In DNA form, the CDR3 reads TGTGCCAGCAGTCTACCACGGGGGACAGGGCAAACCCCCGGCCTCCCAGATACGCAGTATTTT. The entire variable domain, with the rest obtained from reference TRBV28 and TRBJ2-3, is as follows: DVKVTQSSRYLVKRTGEKVFLECVQDMDHENMFWYRQDPGLGLRLIYFSYDVKMKEKGDIPEGYSVSREKKERFSLILESASTNQTSMYLCASSLPRGTGQTPGLPDTQYFGPGTRLTVL.

The CDR3 sequence is CASSLQGGNTIYF. The CDR3 DNA is TGTGCCAGCAGCTTACAAGGGGGAAACACCATATATTTT. The gene calls are TRBV7-2 and TRBJ1-3; D remains ambiguous. Germline lookup yields CDR1 SGHTA and CDR2 FQGNSA. This CDR3 spans 13 amino acids. The germline V and J ends were trimmed by 2 bases and 4 bases, with 6 bases remaining between them.

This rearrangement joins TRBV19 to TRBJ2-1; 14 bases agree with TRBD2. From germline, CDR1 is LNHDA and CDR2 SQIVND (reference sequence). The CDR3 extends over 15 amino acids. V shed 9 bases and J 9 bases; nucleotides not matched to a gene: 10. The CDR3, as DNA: TGTGCCAGCCGACTAGCGGGAGGGCCTGGAGGTGAGCAGTTCTTC. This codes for CASRLAGGPGGEQFF.

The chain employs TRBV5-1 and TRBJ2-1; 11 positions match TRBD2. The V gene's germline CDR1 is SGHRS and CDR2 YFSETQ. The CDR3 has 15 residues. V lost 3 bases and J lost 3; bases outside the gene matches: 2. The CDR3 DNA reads TGCGCCAGCAGCTATGGACTAGCGGGCTACAATGAGCAGTTCTTC. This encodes CASSYGLAGYNEQFF.

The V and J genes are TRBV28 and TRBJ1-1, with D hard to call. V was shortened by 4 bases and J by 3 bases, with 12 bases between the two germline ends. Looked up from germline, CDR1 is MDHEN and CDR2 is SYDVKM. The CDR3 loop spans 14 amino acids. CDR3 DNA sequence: TGTGCCAGCAGTTCAATCCGGAGGCACACTGAAGCTTTCTTT. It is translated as CASSSIRRHTEAFF.

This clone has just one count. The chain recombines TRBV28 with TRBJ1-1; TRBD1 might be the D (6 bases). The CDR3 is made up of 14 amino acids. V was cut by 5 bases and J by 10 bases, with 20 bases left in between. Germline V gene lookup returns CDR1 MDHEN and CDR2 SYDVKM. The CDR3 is CASSPPHTGYVAFF. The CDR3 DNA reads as TGTGCCAGCAGTCCGCCCCATACAGGGTATGTAGCTTTCTTT.

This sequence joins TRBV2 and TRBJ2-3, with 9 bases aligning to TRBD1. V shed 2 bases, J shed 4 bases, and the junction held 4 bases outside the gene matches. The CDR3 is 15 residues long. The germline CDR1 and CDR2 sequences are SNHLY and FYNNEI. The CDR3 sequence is CASSENRGRPDTQYF. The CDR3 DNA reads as TGTGCCAGCAGTGAAAACAGGGGGCGCCCAGATACGCAGTATTTT.

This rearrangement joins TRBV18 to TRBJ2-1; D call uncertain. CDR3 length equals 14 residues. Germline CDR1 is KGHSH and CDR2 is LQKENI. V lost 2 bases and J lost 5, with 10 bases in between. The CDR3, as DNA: TGTGCCAGCTCACCAAACGTCCGAGACAATGAGCAGTTCTTC. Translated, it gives CASSPNVRDNEQFF.

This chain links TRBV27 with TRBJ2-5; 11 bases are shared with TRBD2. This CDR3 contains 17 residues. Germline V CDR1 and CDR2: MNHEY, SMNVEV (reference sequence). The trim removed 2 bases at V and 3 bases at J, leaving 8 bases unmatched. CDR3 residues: CASSLRGELAGEETQYF. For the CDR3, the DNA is TGTGCCAGCAGTTTAAGGGGTGAACTAGCGGGAGAAGAGACCCAGTACTTC.

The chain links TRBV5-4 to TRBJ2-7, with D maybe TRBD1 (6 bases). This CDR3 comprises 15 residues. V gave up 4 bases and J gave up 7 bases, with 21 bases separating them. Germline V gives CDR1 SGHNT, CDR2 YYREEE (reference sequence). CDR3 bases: TGTGCCAGCAGCCTTCCCGATGGGGGCCGGAGGGAGCAGTACTTC. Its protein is CASSLPDGGRREQYF.

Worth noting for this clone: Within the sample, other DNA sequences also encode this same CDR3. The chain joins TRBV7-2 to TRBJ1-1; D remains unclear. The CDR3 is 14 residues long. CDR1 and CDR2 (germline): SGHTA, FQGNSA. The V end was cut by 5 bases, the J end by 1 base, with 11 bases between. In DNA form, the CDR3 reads TGTGCCAGCAGCCCCGGAGCCGCGAACACTGAAGCTTTCTTT. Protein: CASSPGAANTEAFF.

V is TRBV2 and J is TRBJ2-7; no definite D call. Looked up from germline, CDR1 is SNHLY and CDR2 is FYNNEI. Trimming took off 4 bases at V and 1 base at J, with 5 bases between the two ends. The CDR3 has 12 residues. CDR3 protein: CASSVGSYEQYF. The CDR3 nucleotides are TGTGCCAGCAGTGTTGGGTCCTACGAGCAGTACTTC. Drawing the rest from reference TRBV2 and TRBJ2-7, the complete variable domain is EPEVTQTPSHQVTQMGQEVILRCVPISNHLYFYWYRQILGQKVEFLVSFYNNEISEKSEIFDDQFSVERPDGSNFTLKIRSTKLEDSAMYFCASSVGSYEQYFGPGTRLTVT.

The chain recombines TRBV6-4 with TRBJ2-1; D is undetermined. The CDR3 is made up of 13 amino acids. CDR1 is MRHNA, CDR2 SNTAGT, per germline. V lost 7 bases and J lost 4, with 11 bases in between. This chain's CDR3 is CASTPYCYNEQFF. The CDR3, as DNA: TGTGCCAGCACCCCCTATTGTTACAATGAGCAGTTCTTC.

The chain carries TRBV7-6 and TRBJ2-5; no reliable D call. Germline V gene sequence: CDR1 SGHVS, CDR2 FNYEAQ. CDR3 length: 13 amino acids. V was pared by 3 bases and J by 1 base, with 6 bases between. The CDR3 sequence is CASSLQFQETQYF. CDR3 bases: TGTGCCAGCAGCTTGCAATTCCAAGAGACCCAGTACTTC.

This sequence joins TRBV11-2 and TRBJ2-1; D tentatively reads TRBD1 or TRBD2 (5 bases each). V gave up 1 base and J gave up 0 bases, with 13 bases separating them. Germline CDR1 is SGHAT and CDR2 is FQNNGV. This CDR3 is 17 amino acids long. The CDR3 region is CASSLGRGALSYNEQFF. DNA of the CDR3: TGTGCCAGCAGCTTAGGAAGAGGGGCCCTCTCCTACAATGAGCAGTTCTTC.

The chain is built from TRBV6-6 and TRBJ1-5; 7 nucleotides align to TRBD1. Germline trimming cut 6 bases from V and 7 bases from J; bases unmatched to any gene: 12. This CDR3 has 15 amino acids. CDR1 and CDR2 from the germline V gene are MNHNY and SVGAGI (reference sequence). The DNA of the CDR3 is TGTGCCAGCAGACCACAGACAGGGTTCGGGCAGCCCCAGCATTTT. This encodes CASRPQTGFGQPQHF.

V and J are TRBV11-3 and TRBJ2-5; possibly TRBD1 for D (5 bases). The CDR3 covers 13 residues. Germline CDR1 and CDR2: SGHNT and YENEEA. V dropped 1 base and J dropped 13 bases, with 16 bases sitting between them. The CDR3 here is CASSLGDAGWRYF. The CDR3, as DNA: TGTGCCAGCAGCTTAGGTGACGCAGGGTGGAGGTACTTC.

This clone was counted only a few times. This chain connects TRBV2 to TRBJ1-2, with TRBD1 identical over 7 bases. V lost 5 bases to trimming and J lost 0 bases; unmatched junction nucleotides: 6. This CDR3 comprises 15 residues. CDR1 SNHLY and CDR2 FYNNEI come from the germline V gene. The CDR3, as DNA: TGTGCCAGCAGTCCAGGGGGAAGGACTAACTATGGCTACACCTTC. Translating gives CASSPGGRTNYGYTF. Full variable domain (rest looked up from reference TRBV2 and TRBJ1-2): EPEVTQTPSHQVTQMGQEVILRCVPISNHLYFYWYRQILGQKVEFLVSFYNNEISEKSEIFDDQFSVERPDGSNFTLKIRSTKLEDSAMYFCASSPGGRTNYGYTFGSGTRLTVV.

In nucleotides, the CDR3 is TGTGCCAGCAGCTTATCCGGTCCGGGTAACTACGAGCAGTACTTC. Amino acid sequence: CASSLSGPGNYEQYF. This chain joins TRBV13 and TRBJ2-7, with D hard to call. V was cut by 2 bases and J by 3 bases, with 14 bases left in between. There are 15 residues in the CDR3. Germline loops: CDR1 PRHDT, CDR2 FYEKMQ (reference sequence).

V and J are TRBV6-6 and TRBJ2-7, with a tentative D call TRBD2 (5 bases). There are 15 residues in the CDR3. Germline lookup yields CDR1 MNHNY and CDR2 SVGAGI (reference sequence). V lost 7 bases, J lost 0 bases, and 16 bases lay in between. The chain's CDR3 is CASNKDSPGSYEQYF. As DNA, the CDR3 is TGTGCCAGCAATAAGGACTCCCCCGGCTCCTACGAGCAGTACTTC.

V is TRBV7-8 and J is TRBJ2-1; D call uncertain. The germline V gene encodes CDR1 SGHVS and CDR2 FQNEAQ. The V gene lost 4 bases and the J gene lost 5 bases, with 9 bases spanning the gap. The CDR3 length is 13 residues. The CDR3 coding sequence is TGTGCCAGCAGCTCCTCTTTGGACAATGAGCAGTTCTTC. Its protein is CASSSSLDNEQFF.

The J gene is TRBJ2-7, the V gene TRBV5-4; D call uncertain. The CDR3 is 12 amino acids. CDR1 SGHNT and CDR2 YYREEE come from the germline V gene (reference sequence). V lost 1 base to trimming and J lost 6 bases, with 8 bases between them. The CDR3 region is CASSLPKTEQYF. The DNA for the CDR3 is TGTGCCAGCAGCTTGCCCAAAACCGAGCAGTACTTC.

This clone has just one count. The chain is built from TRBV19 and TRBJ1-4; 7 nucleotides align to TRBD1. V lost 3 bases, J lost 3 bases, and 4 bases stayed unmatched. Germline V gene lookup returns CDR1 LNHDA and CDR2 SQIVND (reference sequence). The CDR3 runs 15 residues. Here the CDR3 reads CASSIVGQSNEKLFF. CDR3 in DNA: TGTGCCAGTAGTATCGTGGGACAGTCTAATGAAAAACTGTTTTTT.

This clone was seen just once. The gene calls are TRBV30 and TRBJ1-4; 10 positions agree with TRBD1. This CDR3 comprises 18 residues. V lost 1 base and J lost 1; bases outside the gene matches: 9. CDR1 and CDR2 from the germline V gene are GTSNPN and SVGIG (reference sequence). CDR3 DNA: TGTGCCTGGAGTGGATGGACAGGGGGAGTCGGAACTAATGAAAAACTGTTTTTT. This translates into CAWSGWTGGVGTNEKLFF.

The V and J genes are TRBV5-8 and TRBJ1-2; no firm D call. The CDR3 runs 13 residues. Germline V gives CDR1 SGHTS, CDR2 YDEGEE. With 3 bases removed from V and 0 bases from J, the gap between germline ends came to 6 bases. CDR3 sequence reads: CASSYSANYGYTF. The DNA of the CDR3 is TGTGCCAGCAGCTACTCGGCTAACTATGGCTACACCTTC.

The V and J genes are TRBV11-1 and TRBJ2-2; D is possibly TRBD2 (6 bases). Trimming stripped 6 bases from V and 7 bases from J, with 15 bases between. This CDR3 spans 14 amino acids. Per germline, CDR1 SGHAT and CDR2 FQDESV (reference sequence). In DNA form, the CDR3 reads TGTGCCAGCAGAGGGCGGGATATGGACGGGGAGCTGTTTTTT. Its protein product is CASRGRDMDGELFF. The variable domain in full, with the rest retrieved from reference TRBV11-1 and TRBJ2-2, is EAEVAQSPRYKITEKSQAVAFWCDPISGHATLYWYRQILGQGPELLVQFQDESVVDDSQLPKDRFSAERLKGVDSTLKIQPAELGDSAMYLCASRGRDMDGELFFGEGSRLTVL.

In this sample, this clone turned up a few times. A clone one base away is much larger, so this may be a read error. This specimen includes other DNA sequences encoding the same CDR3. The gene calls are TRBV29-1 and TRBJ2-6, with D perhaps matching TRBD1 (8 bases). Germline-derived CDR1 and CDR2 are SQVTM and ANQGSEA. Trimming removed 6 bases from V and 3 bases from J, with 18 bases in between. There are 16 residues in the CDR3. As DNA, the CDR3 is TGCAGCGTACACAGGGGGGGGGACTATGGGGCCAACGTCCTGACTTTC. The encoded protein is CSVHRGGDYGANVLTF.

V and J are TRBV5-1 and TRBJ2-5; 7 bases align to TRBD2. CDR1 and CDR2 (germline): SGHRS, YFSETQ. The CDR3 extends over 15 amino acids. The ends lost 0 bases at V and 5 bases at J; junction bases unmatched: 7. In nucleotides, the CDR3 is TGCGCCAGCAGCTTGGGTGGCGGGAGAGGGGAGACCCAGTACTTC. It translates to CASSLGGGRGETQYF.

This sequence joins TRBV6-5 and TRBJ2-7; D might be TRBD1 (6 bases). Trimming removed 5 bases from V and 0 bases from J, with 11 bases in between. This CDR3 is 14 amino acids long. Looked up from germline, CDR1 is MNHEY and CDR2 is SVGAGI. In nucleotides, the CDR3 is TGTGCCAGCAGTCGGACAGCCCTCTCCTACGAGCAGTACTTC. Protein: CASSRTALSYEQYF.

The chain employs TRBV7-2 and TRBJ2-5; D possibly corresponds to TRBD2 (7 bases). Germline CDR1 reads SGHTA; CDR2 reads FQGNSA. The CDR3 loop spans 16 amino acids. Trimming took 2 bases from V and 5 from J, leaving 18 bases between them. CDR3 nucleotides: TGTGCCAGCAGCTTACCCCGGAGGGGGGGTTTGGAGACCCAGTACTTC. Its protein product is CASSLPRRGGLETQYF.